This paragraph reports one TCR beta chain. Using its own MiXCR run on the 5' RACE reads, TCRdb lists one record per CDR3 protein. In the table there are around 530,000 distinct CDR3 sequences, approximately 21% of which are singletons. These data belong to a study of T-cell memory formation after mild COVID-19. Germline CDR1 SGHTA, CDR2 FQGNSA. The CDR3 length is 14 residues. Trimming cost V 1 base and J 8 bases, with 14 bases left between them. V usage is TRBV7-2 and J usage is TRBJ1-1; no clear D. This sequence was found in an adult woman who had mild COVID-19 (a few samples of this study predate the infection). Cell type and time point are not known. Material for sequencing was PBMCs or a T cell subset sorted from them (not recorded which). CDR3 protein: CASSLGSRGAEAFF. CDR3 nucleotides: TGTGCCAGCAGCTTAGGGTCCCGGGGAGCCGAAGCTTTCTTT.